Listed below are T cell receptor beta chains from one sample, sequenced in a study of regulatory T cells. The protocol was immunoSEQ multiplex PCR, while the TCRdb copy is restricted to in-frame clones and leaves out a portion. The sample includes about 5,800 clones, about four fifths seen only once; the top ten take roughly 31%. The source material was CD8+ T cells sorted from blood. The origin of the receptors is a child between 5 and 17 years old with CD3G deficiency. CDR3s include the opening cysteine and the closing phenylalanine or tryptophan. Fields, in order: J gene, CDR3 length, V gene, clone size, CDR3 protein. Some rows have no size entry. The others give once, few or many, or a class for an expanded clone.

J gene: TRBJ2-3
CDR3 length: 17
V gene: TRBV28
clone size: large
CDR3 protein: CASSSPTTSGNTDTQYF

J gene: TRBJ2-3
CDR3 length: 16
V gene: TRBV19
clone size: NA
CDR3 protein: CASSIRPVQDVDTQYF

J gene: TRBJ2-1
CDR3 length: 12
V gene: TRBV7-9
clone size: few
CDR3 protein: CASSPGDNEQFF

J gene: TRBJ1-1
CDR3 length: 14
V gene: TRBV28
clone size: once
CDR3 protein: CATQSAARGTEAFF

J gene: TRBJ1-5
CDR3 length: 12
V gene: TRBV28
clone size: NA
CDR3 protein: CASSLRGQPQHF

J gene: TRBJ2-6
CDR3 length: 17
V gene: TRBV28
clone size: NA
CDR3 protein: CASSDRDRVSGANVLTF

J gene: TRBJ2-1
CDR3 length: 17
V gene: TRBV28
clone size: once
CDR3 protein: CASSPSRSFLSYNEQFF

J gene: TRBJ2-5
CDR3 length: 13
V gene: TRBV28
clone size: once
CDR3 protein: CASSPDIQETQYF

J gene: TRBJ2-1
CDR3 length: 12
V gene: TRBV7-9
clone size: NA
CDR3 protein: CASRQGRDEQFF

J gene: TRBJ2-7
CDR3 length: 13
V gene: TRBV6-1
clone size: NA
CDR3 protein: CASSEGPFYEQYF

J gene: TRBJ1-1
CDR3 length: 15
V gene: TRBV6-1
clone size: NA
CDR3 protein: CASSSRDNLRREAFF

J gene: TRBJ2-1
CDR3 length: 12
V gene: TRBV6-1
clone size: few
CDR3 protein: CASSEGYNEQFF

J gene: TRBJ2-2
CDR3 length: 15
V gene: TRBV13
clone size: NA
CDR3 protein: CASSLGRSNTGELFF

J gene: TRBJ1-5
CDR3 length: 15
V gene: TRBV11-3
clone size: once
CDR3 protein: CASSPTTGGNQPQHF

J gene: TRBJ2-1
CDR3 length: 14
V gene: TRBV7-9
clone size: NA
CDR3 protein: CASSLDTVGGEQFF

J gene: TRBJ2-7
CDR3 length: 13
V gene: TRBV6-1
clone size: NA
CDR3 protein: CASSEYKGYEQYF

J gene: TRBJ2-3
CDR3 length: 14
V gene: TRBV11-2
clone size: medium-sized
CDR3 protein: CASSLAGLPDTQYF

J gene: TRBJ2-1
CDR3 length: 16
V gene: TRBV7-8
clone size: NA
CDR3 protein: CASSFPRGGTYNEQFF

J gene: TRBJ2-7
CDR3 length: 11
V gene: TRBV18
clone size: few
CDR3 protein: CASSPGYEQYF